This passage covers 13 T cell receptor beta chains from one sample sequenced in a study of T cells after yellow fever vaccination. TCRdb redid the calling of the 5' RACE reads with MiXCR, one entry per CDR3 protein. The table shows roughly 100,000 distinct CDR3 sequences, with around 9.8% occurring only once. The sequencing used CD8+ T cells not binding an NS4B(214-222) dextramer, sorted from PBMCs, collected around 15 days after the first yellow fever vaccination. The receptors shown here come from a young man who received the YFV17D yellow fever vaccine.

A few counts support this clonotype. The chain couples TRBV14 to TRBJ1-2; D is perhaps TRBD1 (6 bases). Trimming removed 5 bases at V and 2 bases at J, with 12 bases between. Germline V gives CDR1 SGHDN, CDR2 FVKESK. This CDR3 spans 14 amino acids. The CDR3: CASSGTDRNYGYTF. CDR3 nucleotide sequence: TGTGCCAGCAGCGGAACGGACAGAAACTATGGCTACACCTTC.

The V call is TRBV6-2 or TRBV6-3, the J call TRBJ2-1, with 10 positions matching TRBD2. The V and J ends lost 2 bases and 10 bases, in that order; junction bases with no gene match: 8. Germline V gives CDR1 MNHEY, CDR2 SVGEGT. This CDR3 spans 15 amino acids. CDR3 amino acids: CASSYGIERGGEQFF. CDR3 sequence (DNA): TGTGCCAGCAGTTACGGGATAGAGCGGGGGGGCGAGCAGTTCTTC.

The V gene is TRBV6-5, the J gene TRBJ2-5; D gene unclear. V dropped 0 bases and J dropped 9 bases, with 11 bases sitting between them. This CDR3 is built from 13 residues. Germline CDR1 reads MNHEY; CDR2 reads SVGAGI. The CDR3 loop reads CASSYSGDGAQYF. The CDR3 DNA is TGTGCCAGCAGTTACTCGGGTGATGGGGCCCAGTACTTC.

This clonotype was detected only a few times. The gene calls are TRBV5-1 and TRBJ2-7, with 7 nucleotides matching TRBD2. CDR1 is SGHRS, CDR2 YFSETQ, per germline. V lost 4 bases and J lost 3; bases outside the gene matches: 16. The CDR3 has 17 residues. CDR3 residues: CASSQGGTEQYYYEQYF. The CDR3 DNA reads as TGCGCCAGCAGCCAGGGAGGGACGGAACAATATTACTACGAGCAGTACTTC.

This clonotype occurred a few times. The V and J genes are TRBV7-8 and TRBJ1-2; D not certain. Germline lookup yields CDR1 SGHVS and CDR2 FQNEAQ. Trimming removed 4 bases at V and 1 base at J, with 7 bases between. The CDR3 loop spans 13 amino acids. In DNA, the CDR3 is TGTGCCAGCAGCTCGTACATTAACTATGGCTACACCTTC. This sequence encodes CASSSYINYGYTF.

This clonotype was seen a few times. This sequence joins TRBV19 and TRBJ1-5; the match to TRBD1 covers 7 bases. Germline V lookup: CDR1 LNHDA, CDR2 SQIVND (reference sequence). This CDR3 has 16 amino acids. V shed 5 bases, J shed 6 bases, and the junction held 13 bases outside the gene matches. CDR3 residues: CASSSTTGSLGQPQHF. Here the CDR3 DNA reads TGTGCCAGTAGTTCCACGACAGGGAGTCTCGGTCAGCCCCAGCATTTT. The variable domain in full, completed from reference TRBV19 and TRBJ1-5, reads DGGITQSPKYLFRKEGQNVTLSCEQNLNHDAMYWYRQDPGQGLRLIYYSQIVNDFQKGDIAEGYSVSREKKESFPLTVTSAQKNPTAFYLCASSSTTGSLGQPQHFGDGTRLSIL.

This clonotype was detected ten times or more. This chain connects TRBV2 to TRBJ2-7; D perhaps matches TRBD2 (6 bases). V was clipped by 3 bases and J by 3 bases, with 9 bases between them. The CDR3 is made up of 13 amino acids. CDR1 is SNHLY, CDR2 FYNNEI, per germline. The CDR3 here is CASSEGSGYEQYV. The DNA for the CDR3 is TGTGCCAGCAGTGAGGGTAGCGGCTACGAGCAGTACGTC.

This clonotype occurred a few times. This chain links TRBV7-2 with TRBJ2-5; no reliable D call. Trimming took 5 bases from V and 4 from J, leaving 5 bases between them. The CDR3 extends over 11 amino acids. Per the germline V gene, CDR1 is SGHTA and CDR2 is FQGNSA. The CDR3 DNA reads TGTGCCAGCAGCCCTAGAGAGACCCAGTACTTC. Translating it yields CASSPRETQYF.

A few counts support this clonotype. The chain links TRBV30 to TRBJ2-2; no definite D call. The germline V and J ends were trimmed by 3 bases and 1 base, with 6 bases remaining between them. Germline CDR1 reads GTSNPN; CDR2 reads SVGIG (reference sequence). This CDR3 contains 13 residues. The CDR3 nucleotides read TGTGCCTGGAGACCAGAGAACACCGGGGAGCTGTTTTTT. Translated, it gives CAWRPENTGELFF. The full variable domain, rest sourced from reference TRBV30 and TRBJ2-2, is SQTIHQWPATLVQPVGSPLSLECTVEGTSNPNLYWYRQAAGRGLQLLFYSVGIGQISSEVPQNLSASRPQDRQFILSSKKLLLSDSGFYLCAWRPENTGELFFGEGSRLTVL.

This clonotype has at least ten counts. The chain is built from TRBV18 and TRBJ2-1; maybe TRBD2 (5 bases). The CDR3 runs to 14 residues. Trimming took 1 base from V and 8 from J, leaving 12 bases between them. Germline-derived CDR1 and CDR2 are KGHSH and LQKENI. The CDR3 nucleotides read TGTGCCAGCTCACCACTTTTCGGGGTCCATGAGCAGTTCTTC. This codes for CASSPLFGVHEQFF.

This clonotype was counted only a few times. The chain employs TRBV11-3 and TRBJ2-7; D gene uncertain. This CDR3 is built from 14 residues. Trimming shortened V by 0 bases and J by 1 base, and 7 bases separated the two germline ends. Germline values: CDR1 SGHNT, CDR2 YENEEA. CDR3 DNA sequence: TGTGCCAGCAGCTTAGATCGCGGATCCTACGAGCAGTACGTC. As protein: CASSLDRGSYEQYV.

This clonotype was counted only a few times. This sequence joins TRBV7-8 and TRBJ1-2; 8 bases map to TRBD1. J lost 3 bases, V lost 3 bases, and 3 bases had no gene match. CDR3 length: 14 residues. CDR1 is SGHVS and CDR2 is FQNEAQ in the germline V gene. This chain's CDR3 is CASSFRGHHYGYTF. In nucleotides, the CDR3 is TGTGCCAGCAGCTTCAGGGGGCATCACTATGGCTACACCTTC.

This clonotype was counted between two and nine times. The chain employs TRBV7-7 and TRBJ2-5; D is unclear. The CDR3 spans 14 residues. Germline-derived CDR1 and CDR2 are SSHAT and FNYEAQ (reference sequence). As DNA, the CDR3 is TGTGCTCCCGTGCAGAGACCTTTCCAAGAGACCCAGTACTTC. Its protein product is CAPVQRPFQETQYF. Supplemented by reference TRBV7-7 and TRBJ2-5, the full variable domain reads GAGVSQSPRYKVTKRGQDVTLRCDPISSHATLYWYQQALGQGPEFLTYFNYEAQPDKSGLPSDRFSAERPEGSISTLTIQRTEQRDSAMYRCAPVQRPFQETQYFGPGTRLLVL.